These 9 T cell receptor beta chains were all obtained from the same sample, sequenced in a study of blood T cell repertoires in COVID-19. Profiling relied on immunoSEQ multiplex PCR, and the TCRdb table lists in-frame clones only, not all of them. The data contain about 52,000 clones, about 85% of them singletons. The source material was peripheral blood. The receptors derive from a human donor in a cohort sampled during active COVID-19.

This clone was observed once. J is TRBJ2-1 and V is TRBV25-1, with 10 bases fitting TRBD2. V shed 11 bases, J shed 7 bases, and the junction held 17 bases outside the gene matches. The CDR3 is 16 amino acids. CDR1 is MGHDK and CDR2 is SYGVNS in the germline V gene. CDR3: CAASESASGSSNEQFF. The CDR3 bases are TGTGCCGCTAGTGAATCAGCTAGCGGGAGCTCGAATGAGCAGTTCTTC.

The chain uses TRBV3-1 (or the pseudogene TRBV3-2) and TRBJ1-1; unclear D gene. V shed 4 bases and J shed 3 bases, with 12 bases lying between them. CDR1 and CDR2 from the germline V gene are LGHDT and YNNKEL (reference sequence). This CDR3 spans 14 amino acids. CDR3 region: CASSRVVSDTEAFF. Here the CDR3 DNA reads TGTGCCAGCAGCCGAGTAGTAAGTGACACTGAAGCTTTCTTT.

This clone has just one count. The V and J genes are TRBV4-3 and TRBJ2-7; 9 bases fit TRBD2. CDR1 LGHNA and CDR2 YSLEER come from the germline V gene. The V segment lost 0 bases and the J segment 6 bases; nucleotides outside the gene matches: 12. CDR3 size: 17 residues. CDR3 amino acids: CASSQDPPLAGSSEQYF. The CDR3 coding sequence is TGCGCCAGCAGCCAAGACCCTCCACTAGCGGGTAGCTCCGAGCAGTACTTC.

The V gene is TRBV19, the J gene TRBJ1-2; 8 nucleotides match TRBD1. CDR3 length equals 15 residues. With V trimmed by 5 bases and J by 6 bases, 11 bases remained unmatched. Germline loops: CDR1 LNHDA, CDR2 SQIVND (reference sequence). CDR3 in amino acids: CASSSPAGRGHGYTF. The CDR3 bases are TGTGCCAGTAGTTCCCCCGCGGGCAGGGGGCATGGCTACACCTTC.

V gene TRBV2 combines with J gene TRBJ2-3, with 8 bases aligning to TRBD2. In germline, CDR1 is SNHLY, CDR2 FYNNEI. Unmatched junction bases numbered 6, after V lost 6 bases and J lost 1 base. This CDR3 is 15 amino acids long. The CDR3 loop is CASSLSGSRTDTQYF. The CDR3 nucleotides read TGTGCCAGCAGCCTAAGCGGGAGCCGCACAGATACGCAGTATTTT.

The chain links TRBV6-5 to TRBJ1-2, with D possibly TRBD1 on 5 matching bases. Trimming took off 2 bases at V and 2 bases at J, with 12 bases between the two ends. The CDR3 is 15 amino acids. In germline, CDR1 is MNHEY, CDR2 SVGAGI. The CDR3, as DNA: TGTGCCAGCAGTTACCCCATCGACAGAAACTATGGCTACACCTTC. Translating gives CASSYPIDRNYGYTF.

This chain links TRBV9 with TRBJ2-5; 10 nucleotides match TRBD2. Trimming removed 2 bases from V and 5 bases from J; junction bases left unmatched: 6. Germline V gene lookup returns CDR1 SGDLS and CDR2 YYNGEE. The CDR3 is 15 amino acids. The CDR3 DNA sequence: TGTGCCAGCAGCGTGGGAAGCGGGAGGGGGGAGACCCAGTACTTC. Its translation: CASSVGSGRGETQYF.

This rearrangement joins TRBV4-3 to TRBJ1-3; D is ambiguous. The V end lost 0 bases, the J end lost 4 bases, and 4 bases lay between the germline ends. Germline V lookup: CDR1 LGHNA, CDR2 YSLEER. This CDR3 region has 13 residues. The CDR3 loop is CASSQERGNTIYF. DNA of the CDR3: TGCGCCAGCAGCCAAGAACGGGGAAACACCATATATTTT.

The chain joins TRBV19 to TRBJ1-3; TRBD1 agrees at 7 bases. The CDR3 totals 17 residues. The V gene end was trimmed by 6 bases and the J gene end by 0 bases; junction bases not matched to a gene: 11. In germline, CDR1 is LNHDA, CDR2 SQIVND (reference sequence). Here the CDR3 DNA reads TGTGCCAGTAGCCCAGGGGGTATATCCATCTCTGGAAACACCATATATTTT. Translation gives CASSPGGISISGNTIYF.